This entry lists 14 T cell receptor beta chains sequenced from one sample in a study of blood T cells in healthy people across ages. Next came a second PCR, run for roughly 6 to 11 cycles, which used a sample-barcoded 5' primer along with a J-beta primer mix. MiXCR was run by TCRdb on the 5' RACE reads, yielding one entry per CDR3 protein. The table lists 1.2 million to 1.5 million distinct CDR3 sequences, 59% of them singletons. The sample was blood. The receptors were gathered from a man between 18 and 29 years old in good health.

The J gene is TRBJ2-1, the V gene TRBV5-5; no reliable D call. This CDR3 comprises 14 residues. Per the germline V gene, CDR1 is SGHKS and CDR2 is YYEKEE (reference sequence). V lost 3 bases to trimming and J lost 4 bases, with 11 bases between them. CDR3 nucleotide sequence: TGTGCCAGCAGCTCGTCGACCGGTTACAATGAGCAGTTCTTC. This translates into CASSSSTGYNEQFF.

The chain is built from TRBV6-6 and TRBJ2-7, with D perhaps TRBD1 (6 bases). The CDR3 is 16 amino acids. The germline V gene encodes CDR1 MNHNY and CDR2 SVGAGI (reference sequence). Trimming stripped 2 bases from V and 0 bases from J, with 14 bases between. The DNA for the CDR3 is TGTGCCAGCAGTTACAAATACAGGGATTACTCCTACGAGCAGTACTTC. Protein sequence: CASSYKYRDYSYEQYF.

There are a few counts of this clonotype. J is TRBJ2-3 and V is TRBV7-2; 10 bases fit TRBD2. Germline CDR1 is SGHTA and CDR2 is FQGNSA. This CDR3 is 16 amino acids long. With 7 bases clipped from V and 2 bases from J, the junction kept 9 bases outside the gene matches. CDR3 loop: CASILGLAEITDTQYF. Written as DNA, the CDR3 is TGTGCCAGCATCCTAGGACTAGCGGAAATCACAGATACGCAGTATTTT.

The DNA for the CDR3 is TGTGCCAGCGAACAGGGTCATGAGCAGTTCTTC. Translating gives CASEQGHEQFF. The chain employs TRBV6-6 and TRBJ2-1, with D possibly being TRBD1 (6 bases). Per the germline V gene, CDR1 is MNHNY and CDR2 is SVGAGI (reference sequence). The length of the CDR3 is 11 residues. V was clipped by 8 bases and J by 8 bases, with 10 bases between them.

The gene calls are TRBV14 and TRBJ2-3, with TRBD2 matching 15 bases. In germline, CDR1 is SGHDN, CDR2 FVKESK. V shed 4 bases, J shed 5 bases, and the junction held 7 bases outside the gene matches. The CDR3 extends over 17 amino acids. In DNA, the CDR3 is TGTGCCAGCAGCCTTCGGACTAGCGGGGGGGCCAGAGATACGCAGTATTTT. Protein sequence: CASSLRTSGGARDTQYF.

The chain recombines TRBV29-1 with TRBJ2-5; the D call may be TRBD1 or TRBD2 (6 bases each). Trimming took 7 bases from V and 2 from J, leaving 20 bases between them. The CDR3 runs 15 residues. Germline V gene sequence: CDR1 SQVTM, CDR2 ANQGSEA. CDR3 nucleotide sequence: TGCAGCGCAATGGGGGACTGGACAGCTCAAGAGACCCAGTACTTC. The encoded protein is CSAMGDWTAQETQYF.

The chain carries TRBV13 and TRBJ2-1; 7 bases map to TRBD2. The CDR3 consists of 13 residues. Germline V gives CDR1 PRHDT, CDR2 FYEKMQ (reference sequence). V shed 5 bases and J 10 bases; nucleotides not matched to a gene: 8. DNA for the CDR3: TGTGCCAGCAGCGGCGGGGGAGCAGCCGAGCAGTTCTTC. Its protein product is CASSGGGAAEQFF.

This clonotype was picked up a small number of times. J is TRBJ2-3 and V is TRBV28; D is unclear. The germline V and J ends were trimmed by 6 bases and 5 bases, with 15 bases remaining between them. This CDR3 spans 14 amino acids. Germline V gives CDR1 MDHEN, CDR2 SYDVKM. In nucleotides, the CDR3 is TGTGCCAGCAGACCCCAACGCCTCAAAGATACGCAGTATTTT. Translated: CASRPQRLKDTQYF.

This chain connects TRBV5-6 to TRBJ2-1; D possibly corresponds to TRBD1 (5 bases). CDR1 and CDR2 (germline): SGHDT, YYEEEE. The CDR3 is 15 residues long. V lost 2 bases, J lost 4 bases, and 13 bases lay in between. CDR3 in DNA: TGTGCCAGCAGCTTTATAGGGGTAGAGTACAATGAGCAGTTCTTC. This codes for CASSFIGVEYNEQFF.

The chain carries TRBV3-1 and TRBJ2-4, with D tentatively TRBD2 (5 bases). The end of the DNA is better explained by TRBJ2-5, so the J call may be wrong. Germline lookup yields CDR1 LGHDT and CDR2 YNNKEL (reference sequence). CDR3 size: 14 residues. The CDR3 loop is CASSQELDLGTQYF. The CDR3 DNA is TGTGCCAGCAGCCAAGAACTAGATCTAGGGACCCAGTACTTC.

With respect to this clonotype: Relative to the germline gene, one junction end is altered; a read error may explain this. Written as DNA, the CDR3 is TGCGCCAGCAGTCACGGACCGCGCCGAGATACGCAGTATTTT. Amino acid sequence: CASSHGPRRDTQYF. The chain links TRBV12-3 or TRBV12-4 to TRBJ2-3, with D unclear. The CDR3 is made up of 14 amino acids.

This clonotype came up a few times. The chain carries TRBV3-1 and TRBJ2-7; TRBD2 matches at 7 bases. The germline CDR1 and CDR2 sequences are LGHDT and YNNKEL (reference sequence). This CDR3 is built from 14 residues. The trim removed 1 base at V and 3 bases at J, leaving 3 bases unmatched. As DNA, the CDR3 is TGTGCCAGCAGCCAAGCTAGCGGCGGCTACGAGCAGTACTTC. This codes for CASSQASGGYEQYF.

The chain uses TRBV5-7 and TRBJ2-1; D might be TRBD2 (5 bases). TRBV5-7 is known as an ORF, though its function is uncertain. The germline V and J ends were trimmed by 1 base and 2 bases, with 10 bases remaining between them. CDR3 length: 15 amino acids. Here the CDR3 DNA reads TGTGCCAGCAGCTTGTCTCGGACTCCCTACAATGAGCAGTTCTTC. Translated: CASSLSRTPYNEQFF.

The genes are TRBV24-1 and TRBJ1-5, with TRBD1 matching 9 bases. V shed 7 bases and J 7 bases; nucleotides not matched to a gene: 16. This CDR3 has 17 amino acids. The V gene's germline CDR1 is KGHDR and CDR2 SFDVKD. This chain's CDR3 is CATRPPDRGRPCQPQHF. CDR3 nucleotides: TGTGCCACCAGGCCTCCGGACAGGGGCCGTCCGTGCCAGCCCCAGCATTTT.